These T cell receptor beta chains were read from a single sample in a study of cytomegalovirus exposure and HLA in healthy donors. Repertoires were generated with immunoSEQ multiplex PCR, while TCRdb's copy carries only in-frame clones and drops some. This table holds some 150,000 clones, 79% found once. The specimen sequenced was PBMCs. These receptors were collected from a woman aged 40 to 49 in good health and CMV-seropositive. Each CDR3 is given with its conserved first and last residue. D genes are given only for firm matches. A row's size may be missing; if present it is once, few, many or a size class.

cdr3_nt | cdr3_aa | clone_size | d_call | j_call | v_call
TGTGCCAGCAGTAAGGACAGAAGCACTGAAGCTTTCTTT | CASSKDRSTEAFF | NA | NA | TRBJ1-1 | TRBV27
TGTGCCAGCAGTGACGCGGGGCAGACCTACGAGCAGTACTTC | CASSDAGQTYEQYF | NA | NA | TRBJ2-7 | TRBV2
TGCGCCAGCAGCCGGGTAGGTGACAGGGTGGTTGAGCAGTTCTTC | CASSRVGDRVVEQFF | NA | TRBD1 | TRBJ2-1 | TRBV4-1
TGTGCCAGCAGCATCGCCCCGGGGGGATCGGGCTACACCTTC | CASSIAPGGSGYTF | NA | NA | TRBJ1-2 | TRBV9
TGTGCCAGCAGCCCTAGGACTAGCGGGGCACAAGAGACCCAGTACTTC | CASSPRTSGAQETQYF | NA | TRBD2 | TRBJ2-5 | TRBV9
TGTGCCAGCAGGACAGGGCCGGCCACTGAAGCTTTCTTT | CASRTGPATEAFF | NA | TRBD1 | TRBJ1-1 | TRBV6-1
TGTGCCAGCAGCCGCCTAGGGGTCGGGTTCGCGAACACCGGGGAGCTGTTTTTT | CASSRLGVGFANTGELFF | NA | NA | TRBJ2-2 | TRBV7-9
TGCGCCAATACAAAAGGAACAGGGGAAGCTTTCTTT | CANTKGTGEAFF | NA | NA | TRBJ1-1 | TRBV5-1
TGCGCCAGCAGATTTCCAGGGTCGCGTGACGAGCAGTACTTC | CASRFPGSRDEQYF | NA | NA | TRBJ2-7 | TRBV5-1
TGTGCCAGCAGTGAGCCGGGACTAGCTGGGGAGACCCAGTACTTC | CASSEPGLAGETQYF | few | TRBD2 | TRBJ2-5 | TRBV6-6
TGTGCCAGCTCACCACCGGGCCGAACCTACAATGAGCAGTTCTTC | CASSPPGRTYNEQFF | once | NA | TRBJ2-1 | TRBV18
TGTGCCAGCAGTTTAGGCGGGGCCCGGGGAGGCTACACCTTC | CASSLGGARGGYTF | few | NA | TRBJ1-2 | TRBV28
TGCGCCAGCAGCAGATCCCCCCTACAGGGGGGTGGAGAGACCCAGTACTTC | CASSRSPLQGGGETQYF | NA | TRBD1 | TRBJ2-5 | TRBV5-1
TGTGCCAGCAGTTTATCGAACGGGGGGCCTTCACCCCTCCACTTT | CASSLSNGGPSPLHF | NA | NA | TRBJ1-6 | TRBV27
TGTGCCACCAGCAGAGAACTGGAAACGGCGGGGACCCAGTACTTC | CATSRELETAGTQYF | once | NA | TRBJ2-5 | TRBV15
TGTGCCAGCAGTGAAGGGGCAGGGGCGTATGGCTACACCTTC | CASSEGAGAYGYTF | NA | NA | TRBJ1-2 | TRBV6-1
TGTGCCAGCAGCTTAACAGGACAGGGGCAGGCCACCGGGGAGCTGTTTTTT | CASSLTGQGQATGELFF | NA | TRBD1 | TRBJ2-2 | TRBV7-3
TGTGCCAGCTCACCAACGGACAGCATTAACTATGGCTACACCTTC | CASSPTDSINYGYTF | NA | NA | TRBJ1-2 | TRBV18
TGTGCCATCAGTGTTGCGGGGGTAGGGGGAGGGGAGCAGTACTTC | CAISVAGVGGGEQYF | NA | NA | TRBJ2-7 | TRBV10-3
TGCGCCAGCAGCCTTAGACAGGGATCGGGAGAAAAACTGTTTTTT | CASSLRQGSGEKLFF | NA | TRBD1 | TRBJ1-4 | TRBV4-1
TGTGCCAGCTCCCCGACCGACAGGGTGAATGAGCAGTTCTTC | CASSPTDRVNEQFF | NA | TRBD1 | TRBJ2-1 | TRBV18
TGCGCCAGCAGCCAAAGGACAGGCCCCTCTGCGAACACCGGGGAGCTGTTTTTT | CASSQRTGPSANTGELFF | NA | TRBD1 | TRBJ2-2 | TRBV4-1
TGTGCCAGCAGTGTTCAACAGTTTAATCAGCCCCAGCATTTT | CASSVQQFNQPQHF | NA | NA | TRBJ1-5 | TRBV27
TGTGCCAGCTCACCACGGACAGGGGGCGAAGCTTTCTTT | CASSPRTGGEAFF | NA | TRBD1 | TRBJ1-1 | TRBV18
TGTGCCAGCTCACCAGAGACTAGCGGTCCATTCTTC | CASSPETSGPFF | NA | TRBD2 | TRBJ2-1 | TRBV18
TGTGCCAGTAATCGTCAGGGGTCTTACACTGAAGCTTTCTTT | CASNRQGSYTEAFF | NA | NA | TRBJ1-1 | TRBV19
TGTGCCAGCAGTGAAGATTCTACCGGGACAGGGTATGGCTACACCTTC | CASSEDSTGTGYGYTF | few | TRBD1 | TRBJ1-2 | TRBV2
TGTGCCAGCAGTGAAGCGGGGACAGGGGGCGATCAGCCCCAGCATTTT | CASSEAGTGGDQPQHF | NA | TRBD1 | TRBJ1-5 | TRBV6-1
TGTGCCAGCAGATCGACAGGGGGTGGAAACACCATATATTTT | CASRSTGGGNTIYF | NA | TRBD1 | TRBJ1-3 | TRBV7-9
TGTGCCAGCAGCGTGACTAGCGGGGGGGCCAATGAGCAGTTCTTC | CASSVTSGGANEQFF | NA | TRBD2 | TRBJ2-1 | TRBV5-4
TGTGCCACCAGCAGAACCCCCCAGGGCGACGAGCAGTACTTC | CATSRTPQGDEQYF | NA | NA | TRBJ2-7 | TRBV15
TGCGCCAGCAGCTTGCAACAGGGAGAGACCCAGTACTTC | CASSLQQGETQYF | NA | NA | TRBJ2-5 | TRBV5-1
TGCAGCGTTTCTCAGGGTTCTGCTAATGAAAAACTGTTTTTT | CSVSQGSANEKLFF | few | NA | TRBJ1-4 | TRBV29-1
TGTGCCAGCAGCCTAGTCGGGGGGGGCCTCTCCTACGAGCAGTACTTC | CASSLVGGGLSYEQYF | few | TRBD2 | TRBJ2-7 | TRBV11-2
TGTGCCAGCAGCTCCTATTATGGCTACACCTTC | CASSSYYGYTF | NA | NA | TRBJ1-2 | TRBV5-5
TGTGCCAGCACGCGCGGGGGGGATGACTATGGCTACACCTTC | CASTRGGDDYGYTF | NA | NA | TRBJ1-2 | TRBV7-9
TGCAGCGTCCTGCTGACGGAGCAAACTTCGAACACTGAAGCTTTCTTT | CSVLLTEQTSNTEAFF | NA | NA | TRBJ1-1 | TRBV29-1
TGTGCAACCATGGGGGCCCCAGATACGCAGTATTTT | CATMGAPDTQYF | NA | NA | TRBJ2-3 | TRBV5-4
TGCGCCAGCAGCCACCTGACAGGAGGAAACACCATATATTTT | CASSHLTGGNTIYF | NA | NA | TRBJ1-3 | TRBV4-1
TGTGCCAGCAGTCCACAGGGAAACACTGAAGCTTTCTTT | CASSPQGNTEAFF | NA | NA | TRBJ1-1 | TRBV27
TGTGCCAGCAGCGTAGATTTCGCCGGGTTCACCGGGGAGCTGTTTTTT | CASSVDFAGFTGELFF | few | NA | TRBJ2-2 | TRBV9
TGTGCCAGCAGACGGACAGGGCTGAATGACATTCAGTACTTC | CASRRTGLNDIQYF | NA | TRBD1 | TRBJ2-4 | TRBV5-6
TGTGCCAGCAGCTTAGAGGGCCAGAAAGCTTTCTTT | CASSLEGQKAFF | NA | NA | TRBJ1-1 | TRBV11-2
TGCGCCAGCACGGGGGGACCAAGCTCTGGAAACACCATATATTTT | CASTGGPSSGNTIYF | NA | NA | TRBJ1-3 | TRBV10-1
TGCAGCGTTACGACAGGGAACACCGGGGAGCTGTTTTTT | CSVTTGNTGELFF | NA | NA | TRBJ2-2 | TRBV29-1
TGTGCCACCCAAGGGGGGGCCGCTAACTATGGCTACACCTTC | CATQGGAANYGYTF | few | NA | TRBJ1-2 | TRBV28
TGTGCCAGCAGCGCTAACAAACAGGCTTCCATATATTTT | CASSANKQASIYF | few | NA | TRBJ1-3 | TRBV9
TGTGCCAGCAGCGTAGGAGAACCCACTGAAGCTTTCTTT | CASSVGEPTEAFF | NA | NA | TRBJ1-1 | TRBV9
TGTGCCAGCAGGGGACAGGGGGCGCGAGCCACTGAAGCTTTCTTT | CASRGQGARATEAFF | NA | TRBD1 | TRBJ1-1 | TRBV7-2
TGCGCCAGCAGCCAAGGTGACACTCAGCCCCAGCATTTT | CASSQGDTQPQHF | once | NA | TRBJ1-5 | TRBV4-1
TGTGCCTCCTTCAGGGGGCCGGGTTCACCCCTCCACTTT | CASFRGPGSPLHF | NA | TRBD1 | TRBJ1-6 | TRBV2